The 28 T cell receptor beta chains given below trace back to one sample, sequenced in a study of memory CD4+ T cells and cytomegalovirus serostatus. Profiling relied on immunoSEQ multiplex PCR, and the TCRdb table lists in-frame clones only, not all of them. The data hold more than 45,000 clones, with roughly four fifths observed a single time. The sort gate was single viable CD3+CD4+CD8-CD45RO+ cells for memory CD4+ T cells. The sequenced sample consisted of memory CD4+ T cells from blood. Source of these receptors: an adult in good health and CMV-seropositive.

This chain uses TRBV10-3 with TRBJ1-1; no clear D gene. The germline V gene has CDR1 ENHRY and CDR2 SYGVKD. The V and J ends lost 4 bases and 3 bases respectively, with 12 bases between them. This CDR3 spans 14 amino acids. CDR3 sequence: CAISAILGYTEAFF. The CDR3 region has the DNA TGTGCCATCAGTGCCATCCTCGGGTACACTGAAGCTTTCTTT.

The chain employs TRBV7-2 and TRBJ2-3; D is perhaps TRBD1 or TRBD2 (5 bases each). V was clipped by 1 base and J by 3 bases, with 14 bases between them. Germline V gene lookup returns CDR1 SGHTA and CDR2 FQGNSA. The CDR3 totals 16 residues. The CDR3 loop reads CASSLDGTVNTDTQYF. CDR3 DNA: TGTGCCAGCAGCTTAGACGGGACGGTTAATACAGATACGCAGTATTTT.

The genes are TRBV6-1 and TRBJ2-7; 11 nucleotides match TRBD2. The CDR3 is made up of 16 amino acids. Germline V gives CDR1 MNHNS, CDR2 SASEGT. Trimming took 4 bases from V and 3 from J; bases not matched to a gene: 8. The CDR3 coding sequence is TGTGCCAGCAGTGTCCGGGGTAGCGGGGGGGACTACGAGCAGTACTTC. Translated: CASSVRGSGGDYEQYF.

This clone was seen a single time. The rearrangement uses TRBV7-2 and TRBJ1-6; 7 bases fit TRBD1. J was trimmed by 0 bases and V by 2 bases; bases with no gene match: 10. The CDR3 is made up of 19 amino acids. CDR1 SGHTA and CDR2 FQGNSA come from the germline V gene. In DNA, the CDR3 is TGTGCCAGCAGCTTACAGTCAGGGGGAGCGAGCTCCTATAATTCACCCCTCCACTTT. Translating it yields CASSLQSGGASSYNSPLHF.

V is TRBV4-2 and J is TRBJ1-6; D is unclear. This CDR3 has 15 residues. Trimming removed 0 bases at V and 6 bases at J, with 9 bases between. CDR1 and CDR2 (germline): LGHNA, YNFKEQ. CDR3 amino acids: CASSQDESRNSPLHF. The CDR3 DNA follows: TGTGCCAGCAGCCAAGATGAGAGCCGTAATTCACCCCTCCACTTT.

The CDR3 is CASSLVPGGTDTQYF. The CDR3 nucleotides are TGTGCCAGCAGCTTAGTTCCGGGGGGCACAGATACGCAGTATTTT. The genes are TRBV7-9 and TRBJ2-3; a possible D gene is TRBD2 (6 bases). Trimming took 1 base from V and 1 from J, leaving 9 bases between them. The CDR3 extends over 15 amino acids. Looked up from germline, CDR1 is SEHNR and CDR2 is FQNEAQ (reference sequence). Variable domain in full (rest from reference TRBV7-9 and TRBJ2-3): DTGVSQNPRHKITKRGQNVTFRCDPISEHNRLYWYRQTLGQGPEFLTYFQNEAQLEKSRLLSDRFSAERPKGSFSTLEIQRTEQGDSAMYLCASSLVPGGTDTQYFGPGTRLTVL.

The genes are TRBV5-1 and TRBJ1-1, with D possibly being TRBD1 (6 bases). The CDR3 is 15 residues long. Trimming cost V 3 bases and J 3 bases, with 15 bases left between them. The germline V gene has CDR1 SGHRS and CDR2 YFSETQ. The CDR3 loop is CASSSGAGGHTEAFF. Written as DNA, the CDR3 is TGCGCCAGCAGCTCCGGGGCCGGGGGCCACACTGAAGCTTTCTTT.

V and J are TRBV7-8 and TRBJ1-1; 8 bases align to TRBD1. CDR3 length: 15 amino acids. CDR1 and CDR2 from the germline V gene are SGHVS and FQNEAQ. V shed 5 bases, J shed 1 base, and the junction held 6 bases outside the gene matches. The CDR3 region has the DNA TGTGCCAGCAGCCTCGTGGACAGGGCGAACACTGAAGCTTTCTTT. Translated: CASSLVDRANTEAFF.

The rearrangement uses TRBV5-1 and TRBJ2-5; tentative D call: TRBD2 (5 bases). V was clipped by 4 bases and J by 2 bases, with 9 bases between them. The CDR3 is 13 amino acids. CDR1 is SGHRS, CDR2 YFSETQ, per germline. This CDR3 is CASSPGEQETQYF. CDR3 DNA: TGCGCCAGCAGCCCCGGGGAGCAAGAGACCCAGTACTTC.

The rearrangement links TRBV4-2 to TRBJ1-2; 7 nucleotides agree with TRBD1. The CDR3 extends over 16 amino acids. V lost 0 bases to trimming and J lost 4 bases; unmatched junction nucleotides: 8. Germline CDR1 is LGHNA and CDR2 is YNFKEQ. In nucleotides, the CDR3 is TGTGCCAGCAGCCAAGATAGGGGGGACAGTTTCTATGGCTACACCTTC. Amino acid sequence: CASSQDRGDSFYGYTF.

This clone was detected only once. The chain combines TRBV4-3 with TRBJ1-1; D may be TRBD1 (5 bases). CDR3 length: 16 residues. Trimming pared 1 base from V and 3 bases from J, leaving 15 bases between. Germline values: CDR1 LGHNA, CDR2 YSLEER. In DNA, the CDR3 is TGCGCCAGCAGCCAAGGGGGGTCCGAGCGCGACACTGAAGCTTTCTTT. Its protein is CASSQGGSERDTEAFF.

This clone came up once. The chain uses TRBV18 and TRBJ1-6; a possible D gene is TRBD1 (5 bases). Deletions cut 0 bases from V and 9 bases from J, with 15 bases between. The CDR3 is 16 amino acids. Per the germline V gene, CDR1 is KGHSH and CDR2 is LQKENI. The chain's CDR3 is CASSPPLGARGSPLHF. The CDR3 bases are TGTGCCAGCTCACCACCCCTCGGAGCGAGGGGTTCACCCCTCCACTTT.

The V gene is TRBV7-8, the J gene TRBJ2-3; D unresolved. V lost 2 bases and J lost 3, with 6 bases in between. The CDR3 consists of 13 residues. Germline CDR1 and CDR2: SGHVS and FQNEAQ. CDR3: CASSLQRTDTQYF. The CDR3 DNA reads as TGTGCCAGCAGCTTACAGCGAACAGATACGCAGTATTTT. The full variable domain, in which reference TRBV7-8 and TRBJ2-3 provide the parts outside the CDR3, is GAGVSQSPRYKVAKRGQDVALRCDPISGHVSLFWYQQALGQGPEFLTYFQNEAQLDKSGLPSDRFFAERPEGSVSTLKIQRTQQEDSAVYLCASSLQRTDTQYFGPGTRLTVL.

The chain employs TRBV19 and TRBJ1-2, with TRBD1 identical over 8 bases. Germline loops: CDR1 LNHDA, CDR2 SQIVND (reference sequence). The J segment lost 6 bases and the V segment lost 5 bases, leaving 8 bases of the junction unmatched. This CDR3 region has 14 residues. Written as DNA, the CDR3 is TGTGCCAGTAGTCCGGACAGGGAGGGCGATGGCTACACCTTC. It yields the protein CASSPDREGDGYTF. The entire variable domain, with the rest obtained from reference TRBV19 and TRBJ1-2, is as follows: DGGITQSPKYLFRKEGQNVTLSCEQNLNHDAMYWYRQDPGQGLRLIYYSQIVNDFQKGDIAEGYSVSREKKESFPLTVTSAQKNPTAFYLCASSPDREGDGYTFGSGTRLTVV.

The rearrangement uses TRBV7-6 and TRBJ2-5; the D call may be TRBD1 or TRBD2 (5 bases each). The CDR3 sequence is 13 residues long. CDR1 and CDR2 (germline): SGHVS, FNYEAQ. V was clipped by 4 bases and J by 4 bases, with 10 bases between them. CDR3 in DNA: TGTGCCAGCAGCTGGGGACGGTTAGAGACCCAGTACTTC. Residues: CASSWGRLETQYF. The variable domain in full, with the rest retrieved from reference TRBV7-6 and TRBJ2-5, is GAGVSQSPRYKVTKRGQDVALRCDPISGHVSLYWYRQALGQGPEFLTYFNYEAQQDKSGLPNDRFSAERPEGSISTLTIQRTEQRDSAMYRCASSWGRLETQYFGPGTRLLVL.

The CDR3 nucleotides are TGTGCCAGCAGCTTAAGGACAGGGAACACTGAAGCTTTCTTT. Its protein is CASSLRTGNTEAFF. This chain links TRBV7-9 with TRBJ1-1, with 7 bases that match TRBD1. The germline V gene encodes CDR1 SEHNR and CDR2 FQNEAQ (reference sequence). CDR3 size: 14 residues. The V gene end was trimmed by 2 bases and the J gene end by 1 base; junction bases not matched to a gene: 1.

The DNA of the CDR3 is TGTGCCAGTAGTGCGGGGACAGGGGGCAATTGGGAGACCCAGTACTTC. It is translated as CASSAGTGGNWETQYF. The chain joins TRBV19 to TRBJ2-5; 12 bases match TRBD1. The CDR3 loop spans 16 amino acids. V dropped 5 bases and J dropped 5; count of bases not matched to a gene: 9. Germline V CDR1 and CDR2: LNHDA, SQIVND (reference sequence).

This chain links TRBV29-1 with TRBJ2-1; D not resolved. This CDR3 comprises 11 residues. Germline CDR1 reads SQVTM; CDR2 reads ANQGSEA. The germline V and J ends were trimmed by 8 bases and 4 bases, with 9 bases remaining between them. CDR3 sequence: CSFTGYNEQFF. CDR3 DNA sequence: TGCAGCTTCACGGGTTACAATGAGCAGTTCTTC.

Only a few counts were recorded for this clone. This sequence joins TRBV2 and TRBJ2-3, with D uncertain. The CDR3 runs 14 residues. Germline V lookup: CDR1 SNHLY, CDR2 FYNNEI. Deletions cut 8 bases from V and 2 bases from J, with 14 bases between. The CDR3 loop reads CASCLDTDTDTQYF. As DNA, the CDR3 is TGTGCCAGCTGCCTTGACACTGACACAGATACGCAGTATTTT.

The gene calls are TRBV15 and TRBJ1-1; D not certain. The CDR3 is made up of 14 amino acids. Germline V gene sequence: CDR1 LNHNV, CDR2 YYDKDF (reference sequence). V lost 0 bases to trimming and J lost 4 bases, with 9 bases between them. The CDR3 region is CATSRDVGGTEAFF. As DNA, the CDR3 is TGTGCCACCAGCAGAGATGTTGGAGGCACTGAAGCTTTCTTT.

The chain employs TRBV6-1 and TRBJ1-4, with D possibly TRBD1 on 6 matching bases. The CDR3 is made up of 15 amino acids. Per the germline V gene, CDR1 is MNHNS and CDR2 is SASEGT. V was cut by 5 bases and J by 4 bases, with 14 bases left in between. This CDR3 reads CASSLNRARNEKLFF. CDR3 DNA: TGTGCCAGCAGTCTCAACAGGGCCCGTAATGAAAAACTGTTTTTT.

This chain connects TRBV5-1 to TRBJ2-5, with a possible D match to TRBD1 (6 bases). Per germline, CDR1 SGHRS and CDR2 YFSETQ. CDR3 length: 15 residues. Trimming cost V 5 bases and J 5 bases, with 19 bases left between them. The CDR3 sequence is CASRPITGRAETQYF. Here the CDR3 DNA reads TGCGCCAGCAGACCTATTACAGGGCGCGCGGAGACCCAGTACTTC.

V gene TRBV6-6 combines with J gene TRBJ1-2; maybe TRBD1 (5 bases). V shed 0 bases and J shed 2 bases, with 10 bases lying between them. CDR3 length equals 15 residues. Germline V gene sequence: CDR1 MNHNY, CDR2 SVGAGI (reference sequence). CDR3 protein: CASSYSRGLNYGYTF. CDR3 sequence (DNA): TGTGCCAGCAGTTACTCGCGGGGCCTCAACTATGGCTACACCTTC.

This clone has only one observation. The CDR3 region has the DNA TGTGCCAGCAGCGGACGGGACAGGAACACCGGGGAGCTGTTTTTT. Translation gives CASSGRDRNTGELFF. The V call is TRBV9, the J call TRBJ2-2; 7 nucleotides agree with TRBD1. With 3 bases clipped from V and 1 base from J, the junction kept 3 bases outside the gene matches. Germline CDR1 is SGDLS and CDR2 is YYNGEE. The CDR3 covers 15 residues.

This clone was picked up a small number of times. The chain couples TRBV7-9 to TRBJ1-2; possible D gene TRBD1, 5 bases. The CDR3 contains 12 residues. Trimming left V 1 base short and J 7 bases short, with 7 bases between. The V gene's germline CDR1 is SEHNR and CDR2 FQNEAQ (reference sequence). CDR3 in amino acids: CASSLGGAGYTF. The CDR3 DNA sequence: TGTGCCAGCAGCTTAGGCGGGGCTGGCTACACCTTC.

Only one count was recorded for this clone. This sequence joins TRBV19 and TRBJ2-5; 9 bases match TRBD2. Germline V CDR1 and CDR2: LNHDA, SQIVND (reference sequence). The CDR3 extends over 16 amino acids. J lost 0 bases, V lost 4 bases, and 6 bases had no gene match. As DNA, the CDR3 is TGTGCCAGTAGTACAGGGACTAGCCCGGACCAAGAGACCCAGTACTTC. Amino acid sequence: CASSTGTSPDQETQYF.

This chain connects TRBV18 to TRBJ1-4; no definite D call. CDR1 and CDR2 from the germline V gene are KGHSH and LQKENI. Trimming shortened V by 6 bases and J by 2 bases, and 13 bases separated the two germline ends. This CDR3 is built from 15 residues. CDR3 DNA: TGTGCCAGCTCTCTAACAGCGGTGACTAATGAAAAACTGTTTTTT. It translates to CASSLTAVTNEKLFF.

This chain links TRBV7-2 with TRBJ1-1; D unresolved. Looked up from germline, CDR1 is SGHTA and CDR2 is FQGNSA. The CDR3 loop spans 14 amino acids. With 0 bases removed from V and 2 bases from J, the gap between germline ends came to 7 bases. The CDR3 DNA follows: TGTGCCAGCAGCTTAGCCCGCAGAAACACTGAAGCTTTCTTT. As protein: CASSLARRNTEAFF.